These 25 T cell receptor beta chains were all obtained from the same sample, sequenced in a study of OX40 agonist ivuxolimab in advanced cancers. The table came from immunoSEQ multiplex PCR; TCRdb's copy has only in-frame clones and leaves some out. The sample contains about 73,000 clones, 75% to 95% of which appear only once. Material: CD4+ or CD8+ T cells sorted from blood, obtained in a trial of the OX40 agonist ivuxolimab. The receptors originated from an adult with an advanced solid tumor such as melanoma, head and neck, liver or kidney cancer.

The chain couples TRBV5-6 to TRBJ2-7, with D possibly TRBD1 on 6 matching bases. The CDR3 totals 16 residues. The V gene lost 0 bases and the J gene lost 0 bases, with 13 bases spanning the gap. Germline V lookup: CDR1 SGHDT, CDR2 YYEEEE. CDR3 sequence (DNA): TGTGCCAGCAGCTTGGGGAGGACAGTCCCCTCCTACGAGCAGTACTTC. This gives the protein CASSLGRTVPSYEQYF.

The rearrangement links TRBV5-1 to TRBJ2-7, with TRBD2 matching 9 bases. J gave up 5 bases and V 4 bases, and 7 bases lay outside the gene matches. Germline CDR1 is SGHRS and CDR2 is YFSETQ. This CDR3 has 14 residues. The DNA for the CDR3 is TGCGCCAGCAGCCTGTTAGCGGGAGAAGACGAGCAGTACTTC. Its translation: CASSLLAGEDEQYF.

This clone was detected a few times. CDR3 sequence (DNA): TGTGCCAGCCGCAGTATGAAGGGATCCTACAATGAGCAGTTCTTC. This gives the protein CASRSMKGSYNEQFF. The chain carries TRBV11-3 and TRBJ2-1; D is uncertain. The V end lost 8 bases, the J end lost 1 base, and 15 bases lay between the germline ends. CDR3 size: 15 residues. The germline gives CDR1 SGHNT, CDR2 YENEEA.

CDR3 residues: CASSAGTGSSEQYF. The CDR3 DNA reads TGTGCCAGCAGCGCCGGGACAGGGTCCAGCGAGCAGTACTTC. V is TRBV7-2 and J is TRBJ2-7; TRBD1 agrees at 9 bases. The germline V gene encodes CDR1 SGHTA and CDR2 FQGNSA. The CDR3 spans 14 residues. The ends lost 5 bases at V and 6 bases at J; junction bases unmatched: 8.

This clone was found a few times. V and J are TRBV13 and TRBJ2-5; TRBD2 is a possible D gene (5 bases). Trimming pared 4 bases from V and 7 bases from J, leaving 22 bases between. CDR1 is PRHDT and CDR2 is FYEKMQ in the germline V gene (reference sequence). This CDR3 contains 16 residues. CDR3 amino acids: CASSSLREGSSGTQYF. Here the CDR3 DNA reads TGTGCCAGCAGCTCCCTACGCGAAGGGTCCAGCGGGACCCAGTACTTC.

This clone has more than one count but fewer than ten. The chain uses TRBV15 and TRBJ1-5; D might be TRBD1 (6 bases). Trimming removed 0 bases from V and 1 base from J, with 7 bases in between. This CDR3 is built from 15 residues. Per the germline V gene, CDR1 is LNHNV and CDR2 is YYDKDF (reference sequence). The CDR3 spells CATSRERGSNQPQHF. CDR3 bases: TGTGCCACCAGCAGAGAGAGGGGGAGCAATCAGCCCCAGCATTTT.

This clone was observed a handful of times. This sample also contains other DNA sequences that code for the same CDR3. The V and J genes are TRBV7-9 and TRBJ2-7; D uncertain. The CDR3 sequence is 11 residues long. Germline V gene data show CDR1 as SEHNR and CDR2 as FQNEAQ (reference sequence). V gave up 1 base and J gave up 4 bases, with 2 bases separating them. The CDR3 nucleotides read TGTGCCAGCAGCTTAGAATACGAGCAGTACTTC. Amino acid sequence: CASSLEYEQYF.

In nucleotides, the CDR3 is TGTGCCAGTATTGGTGGATTCGGGGAAGCCTACAATGAGCAGTTCTTC. This sequence encodes CASIGGFGEAYNEQFF. The chain is built from TRBV19 and TRBJ2-1; a weak D match, TRBD2 (5 bases). This CDR3 spans 16 amino acids. Germline-derived CDR1 and CDR2 are LNHDA and SQIVND (reference sequence). Trimming removed 7 bases at V and 2 bases at J, with 18 bases between.

The chain employs TRBV18 and TRBJ1-4; D may be TRBD1 (5 bases). V shed 3 bases and J shed 8 bases, with 10 bases lying between them. CDR3 length: 13 residues. CDR1 is KGHSH, CDR2 LQKENI, per germline. The CDR3 loop reads CASSPGENEKLFF. CDR3 bases: TGTGCCAGCTCACCGGGGGAAAACGAAAAACTGTTTTTT.

J is TRBJ2-1 and V is TRBV5-1, with D possibly matching TRBD2 (6 bases). Trimming took off 2 bases at V and 1 base at J, with 13 bases between the two ends. The germline V gene has CDR1 SGHRS and CDR2 YFSETQ. The CDR3 is made up of 16 amino acids. The CDR3, as DNA: TGCGCCAGCAGCTTTACCGGGACTCCTTCCTACAATGAGCAGTTCTTC. Translated, it gives CASSFTGTPSYNEQFF.

This chain uses TRBV21-1 with TRBJ2-7; TRBD2, the table's D call, was not compared with the DNA. TRBV21-1 is given as a pseudogene. The CDR3 length is 15 residues. The CDR3 bases are TGTGCCAGCAGGGGAGGACTAGCGGGAATGTACGAGCAGTACTTC. This sequence encodes CASRGGLAGMYEQYF.

The chain recombines TRBV28 with TRBJ2-1; D gene unclear. Germline CDR1 reads MDHEN; CDR2 reads SYDVKM. This CDR3 comprises 14 residues. Trimming stripped 4 bases from V and 5 bases from J, with 12 bases between. CDR3 in DNA: TGTGCCAGCAGTTCTGACGAGAAAGACAATGAGCAGTTCTTC. Its protein is CASSSDEKDNEQFF.

The chain is built from TRBV6-1 and TRBJ2-5; no clear D gene. This CDR3 region has 12 residues. The V end lost 6 bases, the J end lost 5 bases, and 10 bases lay between the germline ends. Germline V gene lookup returns CDR1 MNHNS and CDR2 SASEGT. This CDR3 is CASSPARETQYF. The DNA of the CDR3 is TGTGCCAGCAGCCCCGCCCGGGAGACCCAGTACTTC.

The chain carries TRBV7-3 and TRBJ2-7; 8 bases align to TRBD1. This CDR3 region has 15 residues. The germline V gene has CDR1 SGHTA and CDR2 FQGTGA. V dropped 8 bases and J dropped 2; count of bases not matched to a gene: 11. CDR3: CASAGTGQKTYEQYF. The DNA of the CDR3 is TGTGCCAGCGCCGGGACAGGACAAAAAACCTACGAGCAGTACTTC.

The CDR3 region is CASSQVDREETQYF. The CDR3 coding sequence is TGCGCCAGCAGCCAAGTGGACAGGGAAGAGACCCAGTACTTC. The chain employs TRBV4-1 and TRBJ2-5; 8 positions match TRBD1. Losses at the gene ends were 1 base for V and 3 bases for J; bases not matched to a gene: 1. Germline CDR1 is MGHRA and CDR2 is YSYEKL. The CDR3 is 14 amino acids.

J is TRBJ2-2 and V is TRBV7-2; tentative D call: TRBD2 (6 bases). This CDR3 spans 14 amino acids. V shed 6 bases and J shed 10 bases, with 18 bases lying between them. From germline, CDR1 is SGHTA and CDR2 FQGNSA. CDR3: CASRTGRGSEELFF. The CDR3 DNA is TGTGCCAGCAGAACTGGACGGGGGAGCGAGGAGCTGTTTTTT.

J is TRBJ2-3 and V is TRBV4-3; D is uncertain. V lost 0 bases, J lost 6 bases, and 7 bases lay in between. The CDR3 is 13 amino acids. Per germline, CDR1 LGHNA and CDR2 YSLEER. The CDR3 region is CASSQDLGDTQYF. The CDR3 DNA sequence: TGCGCCAGCAGCCAAGATCTTGGGGATACGCAGTATTTT.

The chain couples TRBV5-8 to TRBJ2-3; no firm D call. The CDR3 is 16 residues long. Looked up from germline, CDR1 is SGHTS and CDR2 is YDEGEE. Trimming took 4 bases from V and 5 from J, leaving 20 bases between them. CDR3: CASSLQTYTARDTQYF. The CDR3 DNA sequence: TGTGCCAGCAGCCTTCAGACTTACACAGCCCGAGATACGCAGTATTTT. Together with reference TRBV5-8 and TRBJ2-3, the CDR3 gives the full variable domain: EAGVTQSPTHLIKTRGQQATLRCSPISGHTSVYWYQQALGLGLQFLLWYDEGEERNRGNFPPRFSGRQFPNYSSELNVNALELEDSALYLCASSLQTYTARDTQYFGPGTRLTVL.

This chain connects TRBV5-1 to TRBJ2-3; TRBD1 or TRBD2 may be the D gene (5 bases each). The V and J ends lost 4 bases and 4 bases respectively, with 10 bases between them. Germline CDR1 SGHRS, CDR2 YFSETQ. There are 13 residues in the CDR3. The CDR3 loop reads CASSKRGPDTQYF. The CDR3, as DNA: TGCGCCAGCAGCAAGAGGGGTCCAGATACGCAGTATTTT.

The chain joins TRBV7-6 to TRBJ2-5; 14 bases line up with TRBD2. The CDR3 is 18 residues long. CDR1 and CDR2 from the germline V gene are SGHVS and FNYEAQ. With V trimmed by 5 bases and J by 5 bases, 13 bases remained unmatched. As DNA, the CDR3 is TGTGCCAGCAGCCCCAGGGGGACTAGCGGGAGTCTAAGGGAGACCCAGTACTTC. It specifies CASSPRGTSGSLRETQYF. The full variable domain, completed using reference TRBV7-6 and TRBJ2-5, is GAGVSQSPRYKVTKRGQDVALRCDPISGHVSLYWYRQALGQGPEFLTYFNYEAQQDKSGLPNDRFSAERPEGSISTLTIQRTEQRDSAMYRCASSPRGTSGSLRETQYFGPGTRLLVL.

V and J are TRBV7-2 and TRBJ2-7; D is perhaps TRBD2 (6 bases). The V end was cut by 1 base, the J end by 2 bases, with 9 bases between. The CDR3 covers 14 residues. CDR1 and CDR2 (germline): SGHTA, FQGNSA. In nucleotides, the CDR3 is TGTGCCAGCAGCTTAGTAGCGGACGCCTACGAGCAGTACTTC. Translating gives CASSLVADAYEQYF. The full variable domain, its missing parts supplied by reference TRBV7-2 and TRBJ2-7, is GAGVSQSPSNKVTEKGKDVELRCDPISGHTALYWYRQSLGQGLEFLIYFQGNSAPDKSGLPSDRFSAERTGGSVSTLTIQRTQQEDSAVYLCASSLVADAYEQYFGPGTRLTVT.

The rearrangement joins TRBV20-1 to TRBJ2-1; D is ambiguous. This CDR3 has 11 residues. Germline V CDR1 and CDR2: DFQATT, SNEGSKA (reference sequence). V lost 7 bases and J lost 4, with 8 bases in between. The CDR3 DNA follows: TGCAGTGGGGCTTCTTACAATGAGCAGTTCTTC. Translated, it gives CSGASYNEQFF.

The chain employs TRBV9 and TRBJ2-1; 12 bases are shared with TRBD2. Germline V lookup: CDR1 SGDLS, CDR2 YYNGEE. The CDR3 covers 17 residues. V shed 0 bases and J 6 bases; nucleotides not matched to a gene: 7. The CDR3, as DNA: TGTGCCAGCAGCGTAGGTCTAGCGGGAGGGCCTCTCAATGAGCAGTTCTTC. Translated, it gives CASSVGLAGGPLNEQFF. Combining the CDR3 with reference TRBV9 and TRBJ2-1 gives the whole variable domain DSGVTQTPKHLITATGQRVTLRCSPRSGDLSVYWYQQSLDQGLQFLIQYYNGEERAKGNILERFSAQQFPDLHSELNLSSLELGDSALYFCASSVGLAGGPLNEQFFGPGTRLTVL.

The chain uses TRBV11-3 and TRBJ2-2, with TRBD1 identical over 8 bases. V dropped 1 base and J dropped 1; count of bases not matched to a gene: 5. This CDR3 has 17 amino acids. CDR1 is SGHNT, CDR2 YENEEA, per germline. CDR3 DNA sequence: TGTGCCAGCAGCTTAGCCCAACAGGGGGGGAACACCGGGGAGCTGTTTTTT. Protein product: CASSLAQQGGNTGELFF.

The chain employs TRBV7-3 and TRBJ2-1; TRBD2 might be the D (5 bases). The length of the CDR3 is 13 residues. The germline V gene encodes CDR1 SGHTA and CDR2 FQGTGA. V lost 4 bases to trimming and J lost 10 bases, with 14 bases between them. CDR3 nucleotides: TGTGCCAGCAGCTCAGCGGCTAGCCAGGAGCAGTTCTTC. Translating gives CASSSAASQEQFF.